The 29 T cell receptor beta chains reported below all come from one sample, sequenced in a study of CD8 T cells in ankylosing spondylitis (dated by TCRdb to the late 2010s). No antigen is known for these receptors. On the study overall, not on this receptor specifically: A TCR beta motif of 8 or 9 highly homologous amino acid variants appeared characteristic of blood from ankylosing spondylitis patients.

Library preparation employed 5' RACE. Sequencing was performed on an Illumina HiSeq 2500. TCRdb itself trimmed the public reads at Q25 with fastp, ran MiXCR and retained productive beta chains. Records with the same CDR3 protein are collapsed into one entry carrying the most frequent genes and DNA. In this sample the table shows around 770,000 distinct CDR3 sequences, under 20% of which occur a single time. About 20% of the sample is in the top ten clones. Sequencing used blood, either unsorted or a sorted T cell fraction (not recorded which). These receptor sequences come from a male donor with ankylosing spondylitis.

This clonotype was observed a handful of times. The chain's CDR3 is CASSFPRTGDINTEAFF. Here the CDR3 DNA reads TGTGCCAGCAGCTTCCCCAGGACAGGGGACATTAACACTGAAGCTTTCTTT. The genes are TRBV5-6 and TRBJ1-1; 9 positions agree with TRBD1. V shed 2 bases, J shed 2 bases, and the junction held 10 bases outside the gene matches. The CDR3 has 17 residues. Germline V CDR1 and CDR2: SGHDT, YYEEEE.

The chain is built from TRBV4-3 and TRBJ2-7; 11 bases are shared with TRBD2. Looked up from germline, CDR1 is LGHNA and CDR2 is YSLEER. The V segment lost 1 base and the J segment 2 bases; nucleotides outside the gene matches: 4. The CDR3 spans 16 residues. The CDR3 region is CASSQGTSGYTYEQYF. CDR3 in DNA: TGCGCCAGCAGCCAAGGGACTAGCGGGTACACCTACGAGCAGTACTTC.

The CDR3 coding sequence is TGTGCCAGCAGCGAGGGTAGGGGGATTGAAAAACTGTTTTTT. It specifies CASSEGRGIEKLFF. The J gene is TRBJ1-4, the V gene TRBV9, with D perhaps TRBD1 (6 bases). V was pared by 3 bases and J by 7 bases, with 13 bases between. This CDR3 has 14 amino acids. Germline assignment: CDR1 SGDLS and CDR2 YYNGEE.

The V call is TRBV12-3 or TRBV12-4, the J call TRBJ2-3; 7 positions match TRBD2. Germline trimming cut 2 bases from V and 1 base from J; bases unmatched to any gene: 9. There are 17 residues in the CDR3. The DNA for the CDR3 is TGTGCCAGCAGTTTATTACGGGGCGGGAGTGGCACAGATACGCAGTATTTT. This encodes CASSLLRGGSGTDTQYF.

The V call is TRBV28, the J call TRBJ2-3; D may be TRBD1 (5 bases). The CDR3 spans 18 residues. V was pared by 5 bases and J by 2 bases, with 23 bases between. Germline CDR1 reads MDHEN; CDR2 reads SYDVKM. DNA of the CDR3: TGTGCCAGCAGTACCACCCAAATGGGGCGCGCGAACACAGATACGCAGTATTTT. This gives the protein CASSTTQMGRANTDTQYF.

This clonotype was counted between two and nine times. V and J are TRBV27 and TRBJ2-5; 11 bases are shared with TRBD2. The CDR3 is 16 residues long. V was pared by 5 bases and J by 6 bases, with 11 bases of the junction left unmatched. Per germline, CDR1 MNHEY and CDR2 SMNVEV (reference sequence). CDR3 bases: TGTGCCAGCAGTCCAATACTAGCGGGGGTGTGGAAGACCCAGTACTTC. Amino acids: CASSPILAGVWKTQYF.

The chain joins TRBV7-3 to TRBJ2-7; D remains ambiguous. The CDR3 sequence is 15 residues long. Germline V gene data show CDR1 as SGHTA and CDR2 as FQGTGA. V gave up 0 bases and J gave up 0 bases, with 9 bases separating them. CDR3 coding DNA: TGTGCCAGCAGCTTAACAGGCATAAGCTCCTACGAGCAGTACTTC. Translation gives CASSLTGISSYEQYF.

V is TRBV7-9 and J is TRBJ1-5; D possibly corresponds to TRBD1 (5 bases). V lost 7 bases and J 0 bases, leaving 10 bases between the germline ends. The CDR3 consists of 14 residues. The germline V gene has CDR1 SEHNR and CDR2 FQNEAQ (reference sequence). CDR3 in amino acids: CASTSTDSNQPQHF. CDR3 sequence (DNA): TGTGCCAGCACCTCGACAGATAGCAATCAGCCCCAGCATTTT.

This clonotype was picked up a small number of times. The rearrangement joins TRBV4-2 to TRBJ2-1; 12 nucleotides agree with TRBD2. The ends lost 3 bases at V and 3 bases at J; junction bases unmatched: 12. This CDR3 has 19 residues. The V gene's germline CDR1 is LGHNA and CDR2 YNFKEQ. This chain's CDR3 is CASSHPSGGAYMDYNEQFF. In DNA form, the CDR3 reads TGTGCCAGCAGCCACCCTAGCGGGGGGGCCTATATGGACTACAATGAGCAGTTCTTC.

V gene TRBV12-3 or TRBV12-4 combines with J gene TRBJ2-7; 7 bases line up with TRBD2. Trimming removed 3 bases from V and 2 bases from J; junction bases left unmatched: 7. CDR3 length: 15 amino acids. CDR3 region: CASSFLFGGAYEQYF. CDR3 nucleotides: TGTGCCAGCAGTTTTCTCTTTGGGGGGGCCTACGAGCAGTACTTC.

This clonotype appeared many times. The chain links TRBV12-3 or TRBV12-4 to TRBJ1-1; weak D call: TRBD1 (5 bases). This CDR3 contains 13 residues. The ends were cut back, 4 bases at V and 5 bases at J, with 11 bases in the middle. The CDR3 reads CASSWQGGTEAFF. The CDR3 coding sequence is TGTGCCAGCAGTTGGCAGGGAGGAACTGAAGCTTTCTTT.

This clonotype was counted at least ten times. The J gene is TRBJ1-2, the V gene TRBV6-6, with TRBD1 matching over 9 bases. The germline V gene encodes CDR1 MNHNY and CDR2 SVGAGI (reference sequence). The CDR3 runs 13 residues. V lost 4 bases to trimming and J lost 8 bases; unmatched junction nucleotides: 5. CDR3 DNA sequence: TGTGCCAGCAGTTCCGGGACAGGGAGCGGCTACACCTTC. The encoded protein is CASSSGTGSGYTF.

This clonotype turned up a few times. The V gene is TRBV5-6, the J gene TRBJ1-2; D gene unclear. Germline V gene lookup returns CDR1 SGHDT and CDR2 YYEEEE. V shed 4 bases and J shed 4 bases, with 8 bases lying between them. The CDR3 is 12 amino acids. The CDR3 sequence is CASSVDVYGYTF. The CDR3 DNA sequence: TGTGCCAGCAGCGTCGATGTCTATGGCTACACCTTC.

This clonotype was counted a few times. The rearrangement joins TRBV4-2 to TRBJ1-5, with D maybe TRBD1 (6 bases). This CDR3 region has 15 residues. Between the trimmed V and J ends, which lost 5 bases and 7 bases, there was a span of 18 bases. Germline V lookup: CDR1 LGHNA, CDR2 YNFKEQ. The CDR3 region has the DNA TGTGCCAGCAGCTCGACGACAGGCCAAGGCCAGCCCCAGCATTTT. As protein: CASSSTTGQGQPQHF.

The table lists this clonotype with a count of one. V is TRBV3-1 and J is TRBJ2-3; 13 positions match TRBD2. The V gene's germline CDR1 is LGHDT and CDR2 YNNKEL (reference sequence). This CDR3 has 19 amino acids. The V and J ends lost 0 bases and 3 bases, in that order; junction bases with no gene match: 9. The CDR3 sequence is CASSQDPTSGGLGTDTQYF. The CDR3, as DNA: TGTGCCAGCAGCCAAGATCCGACTAGCGGGGGGCTAGGAACAGATACGCAGTATTTT.

The genes are TRBV24-1 and TRBJ2-2, with TRBD1 as a possible D gene (6 bases). V was clipped by 0 bases and J by 3 bases, with 7 bases between them. Germline CDR1 is KGHDR and CDR2 is SFDVKD. This CDR3 has 15 amino acids. CDR3 sequence reads: CATSDLGTHTGELFF. The DNA of the CDR3 is TGTGCCACCAGTGATTTGGGGACACACACCGGGGAGCTGTTTTTT.

In its sample, this clonotype was seen a few times. This sequence joins TRBV12-3 or TRBV12-4 and TRBJ2-7, with TRBD1 identical over 7 bases. The CDR3 sequence is 15 residues long. V was pared by 6 bases and J by 0 bases, with 8 bases of the junction left unmatched. The CDR3 DNA reads as TGTGCCAGCAGCTTCCCGGGACAGTCCTCCTACGAGCAGTACTTC. This gives the protein CASSFPGQSSYEQYF.

The V call is TRBV7-9, the J call TRBJ2-3, with 8 bases aligning to TRBD2. The CDR3 has 15 residues. CDR1 SEHNR and CDR2 FQNEAQ come from the germline V gene (reference sequence). V lost 8 bases and J lost 3; bases outside the gene matches: 10. Written as DNA, the CDR3 is TGTGCCAGCGACCGGACTAGCCTTGGTACAGATACGCAGTATTTT. It translates to CASDRTSLGTDTQYF.

In its sample, this clonotype was seen a few times. V and J are TRBV28 and TRBJ2-2; no clear D gene. V was shortened by 5 bases and J by 3 bases, with 13 bases between the two germline ends. This CDR3 comprises 15 residues. CDR1 and CDR2 from the germline V gene are MDHEN and SYDVKM. The DNA for the CDR3 is TGTGCCAGCAGTGGAGTGAGACCCCACACCGGGGAGCTGTTTTTT. Protein product: CASSGVRPHTGELFF.

The V call is TRBV29-1, the J call TRBJ2-5; TRBD2 might be the D (5 bases). The CDR3 consists of 12 residues. V lost 7 bases and J lost 5, with 14 bases in between. The germline CDR1 and CDR2 sequences are SQVTM and ANQGSEA. The CDR3 bases are TGCAGCGCCCTGGCCGGGATGGAGACCCAGTACTTC. It specifies CSALAGMETQYF.

This clonotype has just a few counts. V is TRBV7-9 and J is TRBJ2-1; D perhaps matches TRBD2 (6 bases). There are 16 residues in the CDR3. CDR1 is SEHNR and CDR2 is FQNEAQ in the germline V gene (reference sequence). Trimming removed 0 bases at V and 3 bases at J, with 12 bases between. The CDR3 nucleotides read TGTGCCAGCAGCTTAGCGCTAGCGAGAGTCTACAATGAGCAGTTCTTC. This codes for CASSLALARVYNEQFF.

The V and J genes are TRBV7-3 and TRBJ2-1; 9 bases map to TRBD1. V dropped 3 bases and J dropped 3; count of bases not matched to a gene: 3. The CDR3 totals 15 residues. CDR1 and CDR2 from the germline V gene are SGHTA and FQGTGA. In DNA, the CDR3 is TGTGCCAGCAGCTTGGAGACAGGGGGCTACAATGAGCAGTTCTTC. It yields the protein CASSLETGGYNEQFF.

The chain is built from TRBV5-1 and TRBJ2-1, with 12 bases identical to TRBD2. The CDR3 has 16 residues. V lost 3 bases to trimming and J lost 7 bases; unmatched junction nucleotides: 8. Germline assignment: CDR1 SGHRS and CDR2 YFSETQ. CDR3 DNA sequence: TGCGCCAGCAGCTGGAGGCCGGGACTAGCGGGTAATGAGCAGTTCTTC. This translates into CASSWRPGLAGNEQFF.

Of note for this clonotype: The junction departs from the called germline gene at one end, perhaps through a read error. The CDR3 sequence is CASREGLPSNTGELFF. CDR3 sequence (DNA): TGTGCTAGTAGGGAGGGACTGCCATCGAACACCGGGGAGCTGTTTTTT. J is TRBJ2-2 and V is TRBV19, with TRBD2 identical over 7 bases. This CDR3 comprises 16 residues. Germline loops: CDR1 LNHDA, CDR2 SQIVND (reference sequence).

The chain has TRBV12-3 or TRBV12-4 and TRBJ2-3; 7 positions agree with TRBD1. The CDR3 is made up of 14 amino acids. The V segment lost 6 bases and the J segment 4 bases; nucleotides outside the gene matches: 7. The CDR3 protein is CASRYSTGADTQYF. The CDR3 region has the DNA TGTGCCAGCAGATACTCTACAGGGGCAGATACGCAGTATTTT.

This sequence joins TRBV5-1 and TRBJ2-1, with D maybe TRBD1 (6 bases). Germline V gene lookup returns CDR1 SGHRS and CDR2 YFSETQ. The V end lost 2 bases, the J end lost 6 bases, and 12 bases lay between the germline ends. The CDR3 runs 14 residues. The CDR3 loop is CASSFGTWINEQFF. The CDR3 coding sequence is TGCGCCAGCAGCTTCGGGACATGGATCAATGAGCAGTTCTTC. Complete variable domain (other parts from reference TRBV5-1 and TRBJ2-1): KAGVTQTPRYLIKTRGQQVTLSCSPISGHRSVSWYQQTPGQGLQFLFEYFSETQRNKGNFPGRFSGRQFSNSRSEMNVSTLELGDSALYLCASSFGTWINEQFFGPGTRLTVL.

This clonotype was found a few times. V and J are TRBV30 and TRBJ2-3; no reliable D call. The germline V gene encodes CDR1 GTSNPN and CDR2 SVGIG (reference sequence). Trimming stripped 2 bases from V and 0 bases from J, with 9 bases between. The CDR3 totals 14 residues. CDR3: CAWSWAASTDTQYF. The CDR3, as DNA: TGTGCCTGGAGTTGGGCAGCTAGCACAGATACGCAGTATTTT. The complete variable domain, with remaining parts taken from reference TRBV30 and TRBJ2-3, reads SQTIHQWPATLVQPVGSPLSLECTVEGTSNPNLYWYRQAAGRGLQLLFYSVGIGQISSEVPQNLSASRPQDRQFILSSKKLLLSDSGFYLCAWSWAASTDTQYFGPGTRLTVL.

This clonotype was observed a few times. The rearrangement joins TRBV18 to TRBJ2-3, with 11 nucleotides matching TRBD1. The CDR3 totals 17 residues. The V gene end was trimmed by 6 bases and the J gene end by 1 base; junction bases not matched to a gene: 9. Germline V lookup: CDR1 KGHSH, CDR2 LQKENI. The CDR3, as DNA: TGTGCCAGCTCCCGCCGGACAGGGGGCAGTGGCACAGATACGCAGTATTTT. This codes for CASSRRTGGSGTDTQYF.

This clonotype has a count of ten or more. This sequence joins TRBV4-1 and TRBJ2-3, with D tentatively TRBD1 or TRBD2 (5 bases each). The CDR3 runs 14 residues. The germline CDR1 and CDR2 sequences are MGHRA and YSYEKL. V was clipped by 4 bases and J by 2 bases, with 10 bases between them. CDR3 region: CASSPRDHTDTQYF. CDR3 in DNA: TGCGCCAGCAGCCCCCGGGACCACACAGATACGCAGTATTTT.